Described below is a single TCR beta chain sequence and its context. The CDR3 consists of 14 residues. V gave up 8 bases and J gave up 0 bases; unmatched junction bases: 3. Germline V CDR1 and CDR2: MNHEY, SMNVEV (reference sequence). These data are taken from a study of blood T cell repertoires in COVID-19. Study context: Whether acute or convalescent, the COVID-19 samples came from the United States, Italy and Spain. Sources were T cells, B-cell-depleted T cells, or PBMCs; the material itself was cDNA or gDNA.

Authors' data handling: Reference gene primers were amplified, and this amplification served to estimate nucleated cell counts. This table comes from immunoSEQ multiplex PCR, and its TCRdb copy is limited to in-frame clones, with some not included. V, J and clone size were drawn from that table, and D and trimming were deduced from the DNA. The table includes roughly 250,000 clones, approximately 82% detected once. The V gene is TRBV27, the J gene TRBJ2-2; TRBD1 agrees at 7 bases. The TCR was taken from a man in his forties with active or convalescent COVID-19. What was sequenced was peripheral blood. In DNA, the CDR3 is TGTGCCAGCCTGGGACAGCCGAACACCGGGGAGCTGTTTTTT. Amino acids: CASLGQPNTGELFF.